Below are 22 T cell receptor beta chains sequenced from a single sample in a study of Ad26.COV2.S vaccination and SARS-CoV-2 variants. Libraries were prepared by immunoSEQ multiplex PCR; TCRdb keeps only in-frame clonotypes and omits some of them. The data show approximately 480,000 clones, around nine tenths seen once. Regarding treatment: about 20 received Ad26.COV2.S at low or high dose, single or two shots; several received placebo; per-sample allocation not given. Sampling was performed 63 days after the first vaccine or placebo injection. This sample comprised peripheral blood, obtained in a trial of Ad26.COV2.S vaccine versus placebo. The receptors shown here come from a person aged 18 to 65 who received the Ad26.COV2.S COVID-19 vaccine or a placebo.

The V and J genes are TRBV6-5 and TRBJ1-2; TRBD1 aligns across 8 bases. Trimming cost V 4 bases and J 6 bases; bases outside gene matches: 4. The germline CDR1 and CDR2 sequences are MNHEY and SVGAGI. The CDR3 sequence is 13 residues long. The CDR3 loop is CASSLQGVNGYTF. In DNA form, the CDR3 reads TGTGCCAGCAGTTTACAGGGGGTTAATGGCTACACCTTC.

This sequence joins TRBV5-8 and TRBJ1-5; D gene ambiguous. There are 13 residues in the CDR3. Per germline, CDR1 SGHTS and CDR2 YDEGEE. The V end was cut by 5 bases, the J end by 3 bases, with 9 bases between. The CDR3 spells CASRRVVNQPQHF. The CDR3 nucleotides read TGTGCCAGCAGGCGGGTGGTCAATCAGCCCCAGCATTTT.

This clone was detected only once. V is TRBV27 and J is TRBJ1-2; TRBD1 matches 7 bases. J was trimmed by 7 bases and V by 5 bases; bases with no gene match: 7. The germline gives CDR1 MNHEY, CDR2 SMNVEV (reference sequence). CDR3 size: 13 residues. CDR3 nucleotides: TGTGCCAGCAGTCGACAGGGCTTCAGTGGCTACACCTTC. Translation: CASSRQGFSGYTF.

The chain couples TRBV5-4 to TRBJ2-1; either TRBD1 or TRBD2 may supply D (5 bases each). Trimming left V 5 bases short and J 2 bases short, with 11 bases between. CDR1 SGHNT and CDR2 YYREEE come from the germline V gene (reference sequence). This CDR3 has 14 amino acids. The CDR3 nucleotides read TGTGCCAGCAGTGTCCGGGGACCCTACAATGAGCAGTTCTTC. Its protein product is CASSVRGPYNEQFF.

J is TRBJ1-3 and V is TRBV11-1; D is possibly TRBD1 (5 bases). The germline V gene encodes CDR1 SGHAT and CDR2 FQDESV (reference sequence). CDR3 length: 16 residues. Trimming took 4 bases from V and 0 from J, leaving 13 bases between them. The CDR3 loop is CASSSGGTYSGNTIYF. CDR3 nucleotide sequence: TGTGCCAGCAGCTCTGGAGGGACCTACTCTGGAAACACCATATATTTT.

The chain recombines TRBV7-2 with TRBJ1-2; no reliable D call. Trimming removed 1 base at V and 4 bases at J, with 16 bases between. There are 16 residues in the CDR3. Per the germline V gene, CDR1 is SGHTA and CDR2 is FQGNSA. CDR3 in DNA: TGTGCCAGCAGCTTAGACCCCCCAGGAAAGAGCTATGGCTACACCTTC. This codes for CASSLDPPGKSYGYTF.

This chain uses TRBV28 with TRBJ1-2; the D is unclear. The germline V and J ends were trimmed by 8 bases and 8 bases, with 21 bases remaining between them. Germline V CDR1 and CDR2: MDHEN, SYDVKM. This CDR3 is built from 14 residues. DNA of the CDR3: TGTGCCAGCCTAGAAGGGAAGGGTCTTGTAGGCTACACCTTC. It specifies CASLEGKGLVGYTF.

The rearrangement joins TRBV5-1 to TRBJ1-4; D is unclear. V dropped 2 bases and J dropped 7 bases, with 15 bases sitting between them. This CDR3 is built from 15 residues. The germline gives CDR1 SGHRS, CDR2 YFSETQ. CDR3 in amino acids: CASSFTSRAGEKLFF. The CDR3 nucleotides read TGCGCCAGCAGCTTTACGTCTCGGGCTGGTGAAAAACTGTTTTTT.

This clone was seen a few times. The CDR3 DNA is TGCGCCAGCAGCCCACGACAGAGCTCCTACGAGCAGTACTTC. Its translation is CASSPRQSSYEQYF. V gene TRBV5-1 combines with J gene TRBJ2-7, with a possible D match to TRBD1 (5 bases). V shed 4 bases and J shed 0 bases, with 11 bases lying between them. This CDR3 comprises 14 residues. Looked up from germline, CDR1 is SGHRS and CDR2 is YFSETQ.

This clone was found a few times. The genes are TRBV11-3 and TRBJ1-1; D is uncertain. The CDR3 runs to 13 residues. V shed 0 bases and J shed 3 bases, with 5 bases lying between them. Germline V gene sequence: CDR1 SGHNT, CDR2 YENEEA. Written as DNA, the CDR3 is TGTGCCAGCAGCTTAGAGGGCGACACTGAAGCTTTCTTT. Translating it yields CASSLEGDTEAFF.

This clone was seen a single time. This chain joins TRBV5-1 and TRBJ2-1; D perhaps matches TRBD2 (6 bases). From germline, CDR1 is SGHRS and CDR2 YFSETQ. The CDR3 spans 14 residues. V was pared by 10 bases and J by 8 bases, with 22 bases between. For the CDR3, the DNA is TGCGCCGGACGTAGGACTATCGGGGCCGATGAGCAGTTCTTC. Protein product: CAGRRTIGADEQFF.

The chain is built from TRBV19 and TRBJ2-7; weak D call: TRBD2 (5 bases). The CDR3 loop spans 15 amino acids. V dropped 5 bases and J dropped 0 bases, with 14 bases sitting between them. From germline, CDR1 is LNHDA and CDR2 SQIVND (reference sequence). The CDR3 nucleotides are TGTGCCAGTAGTCCAGGACTGAGGAGCTCCTACGAGCAGTACTTC. Its protein product is CASSPGLRSSYEQYF. Full variable domain (remainder filled in from reference TRBV19 and TRBJ2-7): DGGITQSPKYLFRKEGQNVTLSCEQNLNHDAMYWYRQDPGQGLRLIYYSQIVNDFQKGDIAEGYSVSREKKESFPLTVTSAQKNPTAFYLCASSPGLRSSYEQYFGPGTRLTVT.

This chain links TRBV28 with TRBJ2-4, with D perhaps matching TRBD1 or TRBD2 (6 bases each). The V and J ends lost 3 bases and 1 base respectively, with 28 bases between them. The CDR3 length is 21 residues. Germline values: CDR1 MDHEN, CDR2 SYDVKM. CDR3 bases: TGTGCCAGCAGTTTGGGGGGCGCGGCCTCGATTGTTCATGCTGCCAAAAACATTCAGTACTTC. This codes for CASSLGGAASIVHAAKNIQYF.

The rearrangement links TRBV10-1 to TRBJ1-5, with 7 bases matching TRBD1. The CDR3 totals 16 residues. Per germline, CDR1 WNHNN and CDR2 SYGVQD (reference sequence). V lost 2 bases, J lost 3 bases, and 7 bases stayed unmatched. CDR3: CASSEEGRGHNQPQHF. Here the CDR3 DNA reads TGCGCCAGCAGTGAGGAGGGTAGGGGGCACAATCAGCCCCAGCATTTT.

The chain recombines TRBV5-5 with TRBJ2-7; 9 bases line up with TRBD2. Trimming took 1 base from V and 3 from J; bases not matched to a gene: 14. Germline lookup yields CDR1 SGHKS and CDR2 YYEKEE (reference sequence). This CDR3 contains 18 residues. CDR3 in DNA: TGTGCCAGCAGCTTGTCGGCTAGCGGGAAGTCCCATGTCTACGAGCAGTACTTC. It is translated as CASSLSASGKSHVYEQYF.

This clone turned up a few times. As DNA, the CDR3 is TGTGCCAGCAGTTCAGGGGTTCGGGCTGAAGCTTTCTTT. It encodes CASSSGVRAEAFF. The chain uses TRBV28 and TRBJ1-1, with TRBD1 as a possible D gene (6 bases). The germline V and J ends were trimmed by 4 bases and 6 bases, with 12 bases remaining between them. Per the germline V gene, CDR1 is MDHEN and CDR2 is SYDVKM. The CDR3 has 13 residues.

The V call is TRBV6-5, the J call TRBJ2-7; TRBD2 matches at 7 bases. J lost 6 bases, V lost 8 bases, and 13 bases had no gene match. Germline assignment: CDR1 MNHEY and CDR2 SVGAGI. The CDR3 runs 14 residues. CDR3 DNA: TGTGCCAGCGGCCCCGGACTAGAGGGGTCCGAGCAGTACTTC. It yields the protein CASGPGLEGSEQYF.

This rearrangement joins TRBV12-3 or TRBV12-4 to TRBJ2-3; perhaps TRBD1 as D (5 bases). Trimming removed 9 bases from V and 7 bases from J, with 11 bases in between. CDR3 length: 11 residues. The CDR3 sequence: CASCRVHTQYF. The CDR3 DNA sequence: TGTGCCAGTTGCAGGGTACATACGCAGTATTTT.

J is TRBJ1-5 and V is TRBV19, with a tentative D call TRBD1 (6 bases). The CDR3 is 15 residues long. The germline CDR1 and CDR2 sequences are LNHDA and SQIVND (reference sequence). The V and J ends lost 1 base and 4 bases respectively, with 11 bases between them. CDR3 in amino acids: CASSIGVRGNQPQHF. CDR3 DNA: TGTGCCAGTAGTATAGGGGTCAGGGGAAATCAGCCCCAGCATTTT.

The CDR3 region is CASSPPVTGELFF. Here the CDR3 DNA reads TGTGCCAGCTCACCACCGGTTACCGGGGAGCTGTTTTTT. The chain combines TRBV18 with TRBJ2-2; D is unclear. The CDR3 is 13 amino acids. V lost 0 bases, J lost 5 bases, and 4 bases lay in between. The V gene's germline CDR1 is KGHSH and CDR2 LQKENI.

This clone was counted a single time. The chain is built from TRBV6-1 and TRBJ1-5; D ambiguous. The germline V gene encodes CDR1 MNHNS and CDR2 SASEGT. The CDR3 has 13 residues. Trimming cost V 3 bases and J 8 bases, with 11 bases left between them. The CDR3 DNA follows: TGTGCCAGCAGTGACGACGGCTTCGAGCCCCAGCATTTT. Encoded protein: CASSDDGFEPQHF.

This clone came up a few times. The J gene is TRBJ1-5, the V gene TRBV2, with 10 positions matching TRBD1. Germline V gene sequence: CDR1 SNHLY, CDR2 FYNNEI. V was clipped by 7 bases and J by 7 bases; unmatched bases: 7. This CDR3 has 14 amino acids. The CDR3 nucleotides read TGTGCCAGCAACCGGGACAGGGGACCGCAGCCCCAGCATTTT. Translated: CASNRDRGPQPQHF.